These 3 T cell receptor beta chains originate from one sample sequenced in a study of response to subunit inactivated influenza vaccine. TCRdb fed the RT-PCR reads into MiXCR, producing one record per CDR3 protein. The table shows more than 700,000 distinct CDR3 sequences, with less than 25% occurring only once. Specimen: PBMCs from blood, collected 4 to 6 days after vaccination. These receptors all stem from a man in his fifties or sixties who received an inactivated influenza vaccine.

This chain links TRBV14 with TRBJ2-4; D possibly corresponds to TRBD1 (6 bases). Per germline, CDR1 SGHDN and CDR2 FVKESK. The CDR3 is made up of 14 amino acids. Trimming stripped 1 base from V and 4 bases from J, with 8 bases between. Here the CDR3 DNA reads TGTGCCAGCAGCCAAGGGACAGCGAAAAACATTCAGTACTTC. Translating gives CASSQGTAKNIQYF.

In its sample, this clonotype was seen a few times. The chain combines TRBV20-1 with TRBJ2-1, with 7 positions matching TRBD2. V was pared by 6 bases and J by 4 bases, with 15 bases of the junction left unmatched. The CDR3 is made up of 16 amino acids. Germline values: CDR1 DFQATT, CDR2 SNEGSKA (reference sequence). This CDR3 reads CSARWASGGIYNEQFF. CDR3 in DNA: TGCAGTGCCCGCTGGGCTTCCGGGGGGATATACAATGAGCAGTTCTTC.

The table lists this clonotype with a few counts. CDR3 region: CSARAGGENTEAFF. The CDR3 nucleotides are TGCAGTGCTAGAGCGGGAGGGGAGAACACTGAAGCTTTCTTT. The chain combines TRBV20-1 with TRBJ1-1; tentatively, D is TRBD1 (5 bases). The germline V gene has CDR1 DFQATT and CDR2 SNEGSKA (reference sequence). V lost 1 base and J lost 1, with 10 bases in between. The length of the CDR3 is 14 residues.